The clone carrying this TCR beta chain has more than one count but fewer than ten. Amplification used 60 Vbeta primers and 13 Jbeta primers. Profiled with immunoSEQ multiplex PCR; TCRdb holds only in-frame clones, not every one. This table has some 150,000 clones, around 77% appearing once. This specimen comes from a study of cytomegalovirus exposure and HLA in healthy donors. The sequenced material came from PBMCs. The sequence was obtained from a man in his thirties or forties in good health and CMV-seropositive.

The CDR3 DNA follows: TGTGCCAGCAGTTACTCCCCCGGAGGGGCCACTGAAGCTTTCTTT. Translation: CASSYSPGGATEAFF. V usage is TRBV6-5 and J usage is TRBJ1-1; possibly TRBD1 for D (5 bases). V was clipped by 0 bases and J by 4 bases, with 12 bases between them. Germline V CDR1 and CDR2: MNHEY, SVGAGI. The CDR3 is made up of 15 amino acids.